This T cell receptor beta chain was sequenced during a study of molecular identifiers for immune sequencing clone quantification. Every naive CD8 library was made from between roughly 17,000 and 1,100,000 sorted cells with 10%, 30% or 50% RNA. Broader study findings: In CMV-specific effectors, clones above 20 copies held over 99% of molecules; naive, under 1%.

Previously described methods and listed TCR primers were used for bulk TCR libraries. MiXCR was run by TCRdb on the PCR reads, yielding one entry per CDR3 protein. Among 490,000 or so distinct CDR3 sequences, 20% to 25% were seen once, and the ten largest hold 0.7% to 1%. With respect to this clonotype: The antigen is undetermined.

Material: naive CD8+ T cells from blood, with Jurkat cell RNA spiked in. Subset specified: FACS-sorted CD8+CD4-CCR7+CD45RA+ naive T cells. The sequence was collected from a human donor in good health. Some libraries in this study had Jurkat cell RNA spiked in.

DNA for the CDR3: TGCGCCAGCAGCCCCACCGGGACAGGGGCCTACGAGCAGTACTTC. Translating it yields CASSPTGTGAYEQYF. V is TRBV4-1 and J is TRBJ2-7; TRBD1 agrees at 10 bases. J lost 2 bases, V lost 4 bases, and 5 bases had no gene match. This CDR3 contains 15 residues. Germline CDR1 is MGHRA and CDR2 is YSYEKL.